Listed here is a single T cell receptor (beta chain). This clone occurred once. The antigen it recognizes is unknown. The record has no base qualities; no much larger clone is one base away. The data were taken from a study of siplizumab effects on memory and regulatory T cells (dated by TCRdb to the late 2010s). With respect to the entire study: The effect of the anti-CD2 antibody siplizumab on alloreactive T-cell subsets was examined in allogeneic mixed lymphocyte reactions constructed from human PBMCs.

Library method: the immunoSEQ multiplex PCR assay. Around 94,000 TCR templates per sample were assayed on the deep sequencing platform. Genomic DNA extracted from sorted T cells was the material used for TCRbeta CDR3 sequencing. The study's processing was this. The R programming language was used for the clonal analysis of the TCRbeta CDR3 data. Comparing unstimulated samples against CFSE-low samples taken after the reaction was how alloreactive CD4+ and CD8+ clones were defined. Alloreactive CD4+ clones were assigned to regulatory or non-regulatory origin by matching sequences to sorted unstimulated Treg and non-Treg repertoires. Held by TCRdb, this immuneACCESS table contains in-frame sequences only and omits some clones. Under half of the omission traces to an unresolved V gene where checked; the cause of the rest is unknown. V, J and clone size were drawn from that table, and D and trimming were deduced from the DNA. The sample table contains more than 85,000 clones; only one count was recorded for 91% of them. The ten top clones hold roughly 2.7% of the sample.

Sorted unstimulated T cells and proliferating T cells recovered from mixed lymphocyte reactions underwent TCRbeta CDR3 sequencing. Fresh whole blood from more than 9 HLA-typed healthy donors served as the source for isolating PBMCs. Overall results and qualifications from the work: Roughly 80-95% of proliferating CD4+ or CD8+ clones could not be assigned a naive or memory phenotype. Among mappable alloreactive CD4+ clones, the Treg-derived fraction averaged approximately 72% with siplizumab versus about 25% in control reactions. Unstimulated naive T cells appeared more diverse than memory T cells, and naive cells seemed to contribute substantially to the alloresponse. Siplizumab significantly lowered the cumulative frequency of alloreactive sequences that could be traced to unstimulated CD4+ memory T cells. Because sequences below about 10^-5 frequency were poorly captured, only a minor fraction of alloreactive clones could be mapped to unstimulated subsets. Whether proliferating Tregs from siplizumab cultures were suppressive was not functionally confirmed.

This TCR was sampled from a human donor in good health. Some clones in this sample may be carry-over from other donors' samples. The sequenced sample was CD4+ T cells sorted from blood.

The CDR3 protein: CASSLTRTGTAGYTF. The DNA reads as follows: TGTGCCAGCAGCTTAACCCGGACAGGGACCGCTGGCTACACCTTC. Rearrangement joined TRBV11-2 to TRBJ1-2, with 8 middle bases fitting TRBD1. Measured from the cysteine to the phenylalanine, the CDR3 is 15 residues long. The retained sequence is limited to the CDR3, 45 bases, with the frame set at the first base. The germline V gene provides CDR1 SGHAT and CDR2 FQNNGV. The germline V and J ends show losses of 2 bases and 7 bases respectively, and no gene match explains 9 bases of the junction. Joined to the reference TRBV11-2 and TRBJ1-2 proteins, this CDR3 gives the full variable domain: EAGVAQSPRYKIIEKRQSVAFWCNPISGHATLYWYQQILGQGPKLLIQFQNNGVVDDSQLPKDRFSAERLKGVDSTLKIQPAKLEDSAVYLCASSLTRTGTAGYTFGSGTRLTVV.